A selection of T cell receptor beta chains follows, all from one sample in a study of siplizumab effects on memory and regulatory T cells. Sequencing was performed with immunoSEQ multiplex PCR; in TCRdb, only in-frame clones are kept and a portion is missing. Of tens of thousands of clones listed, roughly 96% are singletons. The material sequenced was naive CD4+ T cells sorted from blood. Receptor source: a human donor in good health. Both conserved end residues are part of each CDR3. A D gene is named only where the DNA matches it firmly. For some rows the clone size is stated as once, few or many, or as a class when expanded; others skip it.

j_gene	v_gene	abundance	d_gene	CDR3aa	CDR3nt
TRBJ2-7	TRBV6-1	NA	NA	CASSEVGSVAQRGQYF	TGTGCCAGCAGTGAAGTGGGTTCGGTAGCCCAACGCGGGCAGTACTTC
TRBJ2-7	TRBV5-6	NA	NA	CASSRQFSYEQYF	TGTGCCAGCAGTAGGCAGTTCTCCTACGAGCAGTACTTC
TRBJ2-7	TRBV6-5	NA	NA	CASSPSRDLTGEQYF	TGTGCCAGCAGTCCAAGTAGGGACCTCACGGGAGAGCAGTACTTC
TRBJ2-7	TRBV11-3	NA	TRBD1	CASSSGTGVEYEQYF	TGTGCCAGCAGCTCGGGGACAGGGGTAGAGTACGAGCAGTACTTC
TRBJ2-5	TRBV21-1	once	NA	CASSKRIAGIEETQYF	TGTGCCAGCAGCAAAAGGATAGCGGGGATCGAAGAGACCCAGTACTTC
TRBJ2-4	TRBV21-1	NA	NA	CASSRRAGQGNIQYF	TGTGCCAGCAGCAGGCGGGCGGGGCAGGGAAACATTCAGTACTTC
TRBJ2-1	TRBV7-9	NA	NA	CASSTRGIEYNEQFF	TGTGCCAGCAGCACACGAGGAATAGAGTACAATGAGCAGTTCTTC
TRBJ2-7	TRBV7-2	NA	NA	CASSLESLAVTYEQYF	TGTGCCAGCAGCTTAGAGTCCCTGGCGGTTACCTACGAGCAGTACTTC
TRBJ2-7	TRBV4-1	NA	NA	CASSQVLRAYEQYF	TGCGCCAGCAGCCAGGTCCTTAGGGCTTACGAGCAGTACTTC
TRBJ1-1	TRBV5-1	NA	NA	CASSQMGAEAFF	TGCGCCAGCAGCCAAATGGGGGCTGAAGCTTTCTTT
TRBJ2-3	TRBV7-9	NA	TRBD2	CASSGRGAGGADTQYF	TGTGCCAGCAGCGGCAGGGGAGCGGGGGGTGCAGATACGCAGTATTTT
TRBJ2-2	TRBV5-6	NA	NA	CASARGRNTGELFF	TGTGCCAGCGCCCGGGGCCGTAACACCGGGGAGCTGTTTTTT
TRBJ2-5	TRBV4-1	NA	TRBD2	CASSQGNSGGAIEETQYF	TGCGCCAGCAGCCAAGGAAATAGCGGGGGGGCCATAGAAGAGACCCAGTACTTC
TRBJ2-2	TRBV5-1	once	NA	CASSLTGRDTGELFF	TGCGCCAGCAGCTTAACGGGGCGGGACACCGGGGAGCTGTTTTTT
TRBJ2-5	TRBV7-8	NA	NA	CASSFEAGMQYF	TGTGCCAGCAGCTTTGAGGCGGGAATGCAGTACTTC
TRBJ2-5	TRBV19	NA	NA	CATTVGGGKQETQYF	TGTGCCACCACCGTGGGAGGGGGGAAACAAGAGACCCAGTACTTC
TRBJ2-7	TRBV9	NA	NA	CASSPLRSSYEQYF	TGTGCCAGCAGTCCTCTCAGGAGCTCCTACGAGCAGTACTTC
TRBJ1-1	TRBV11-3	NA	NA	CASSMADVGNTEAFF	TGTGCCAGCAGCATGGCAGATGTCGGGAACACTGAAGCTTTCTTT
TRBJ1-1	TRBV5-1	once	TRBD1	CASSQDRDRVGTEAFF	TGCGCCAGCAGCCAGGACAGGGATAGGGTCGGCACTGAAGCTTTCTTT
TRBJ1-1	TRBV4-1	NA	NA	CASSQGKGPAPLMFF	TGCGCCAGCAGCCAAGGGAAGGGGCCGGCCCCTTTAATGTTTTTT
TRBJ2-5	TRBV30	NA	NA	CAWTRGQITQETQYF	TGTGCCTGGACCCGTGGCCAGATCACCCAAGAGACCCAGTACTTC
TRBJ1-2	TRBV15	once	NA	CATSRDIGNYGYTF	TGTGCCACCAGCAGAGATATCGGGAACTATGGCTACACCTTC
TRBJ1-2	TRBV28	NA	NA	CASSNEWGYTF	TGTGCCAGCAGCAACGAGTGGGGCTACACCTTC
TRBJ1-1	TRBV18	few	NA	CASSPLGNTEAFF	TGTGCCAGCTCACCATTGGGGAACACTGAAGCTTTCTTT
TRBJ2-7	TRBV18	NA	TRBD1	CASSPRTGPDEQYF	TGTGCCAGCTCACCCAGGACAGGGCCGGACGAGCAGTACTTC
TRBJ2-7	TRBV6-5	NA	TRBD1	CASRSGTVGSHEQYF	TGTGCCAGCAGGTCCGGGACAGTAGGTTCCCACGAGCAGTACTTC
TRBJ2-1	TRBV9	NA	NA	CASSVSGGRSYNEQFF	TGTGCCAGCAGCGTATCCGGGGGTAGGTCCTACAATGAGCAGTTCTTC
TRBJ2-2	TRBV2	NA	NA	CASIRESGELFF	TGTGCCAGCATCCGGGAGTCCGGGGAGCTGTTTTTT
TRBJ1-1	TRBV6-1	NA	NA	CASSWSTEAFF	TGTGCCAGCAGCTGGTCCACTGAAGCTTTCTTT
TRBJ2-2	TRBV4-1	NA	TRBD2	CASSRGLAGAPGELFF	TGCGCCAGCAGCCGGGGACTAGCGGGCGCTCCCGGGGAGCTGTTTTTT
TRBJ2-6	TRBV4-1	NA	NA	CASSQGLPPGANVLTF	TGCGCCAGCAGCCAAGGTCTTCCCCCTGGGGCCAACGTCCTGACTTTC
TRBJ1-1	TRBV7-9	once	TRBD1	CASSSVVLTGGTEAFF	TGTGCCAGCAGCTCCGTAGTCTTAACAGGGGGCACTGAAGCTTTCTTT
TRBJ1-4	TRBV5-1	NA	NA	CASSFRGKLFF	TGCGCCAGCAGCTTCCGAGGGAAACTGTTTTTT
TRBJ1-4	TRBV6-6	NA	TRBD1	CASSYSKGRGDEKLFF	TGTGCCAGCAGTTACTCGAAAGGCAGGGGGGATGAAAAACTGTTTTTT
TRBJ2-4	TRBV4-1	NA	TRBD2	CASSREPGTSDVIQYF	TGCGCCAGCAGCAGAGAACCAGGGACTAGCGATGTCATTCAGTACTTC
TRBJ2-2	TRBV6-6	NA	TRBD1	CASSLTGGEGTGELFF	TGTGCCAGCAGTTTGACAGGGGGCGAGGGCACCGGGGAGCTGTTTTTT
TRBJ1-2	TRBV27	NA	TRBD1	CASSYTPGTGDKLTF	TGTGCCAGCAGTTACACACCCGGGACAGGGGATAAACTTACCTTC
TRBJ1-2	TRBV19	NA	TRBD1	CASSQGAANYGYTF	TGTGCCAGTTCCCAGGGGGCGGCTAACTATGGCTACACCTTC
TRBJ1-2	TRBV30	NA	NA	CAWRTDVNYGYTF	TGTGCCTGGAGGACAGACGTTAACTATGGCTACACCTTC
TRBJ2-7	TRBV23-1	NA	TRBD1	CASTPGKNRGHSYEQYF	TGCGCCAGCACCCCGGGTAAAAACAGGGGGCACTCCTACGAGCAGTACTTC
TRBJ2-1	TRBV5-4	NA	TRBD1	CASSRATGEQDNEQFF	TGTGCCAGCAGCCGGGCAACAGGGGAACAAGACAATGAGCAGTTCTTC